This T cell receptor (beta chain) came from a study of blood T cell repertoires in COVID-19. Study-wide background: Both acute and convalescent COVID-19 samples were obtained from the United States, Italy and Spain. T cells, B-cell-depleted T cells, or PBMCs supplied cDNA or gDNA.

Original processing notes: The assay estimated nucleated cells by amplifying reference gene primers. TCRdb's table, derived via immunoSEQ multiplex PCR, lists solely in-frame clones and lacks some. That table gives V, J and clone size, and the DNA gave D and trimming. The sample yields 65,000 to 70,000 clones, about nine tenths seen once. This sequence originates from a man aged 50-60 years with active COVID-19. The sequenced material came from peripheral blood.

The CDR3 bases are TGTGCCAGCAGCTCAACCTATCCGGGACTGAGGCAGTTCTTC. This encodes CASSSTYPGLRQFF. The rearrangement uses TRBV7-9 and TRBJ2-1; the D gene is possibly TRBD2 (6 bases). This CDR3 region has 14 residues. CDR1 SEHNR and CDR2 FQNEAQ come from the germline V gene (reference sequence). The V end lost 4 bases, the J end lost 12 bases, and 19 bases lay between the germline ends.